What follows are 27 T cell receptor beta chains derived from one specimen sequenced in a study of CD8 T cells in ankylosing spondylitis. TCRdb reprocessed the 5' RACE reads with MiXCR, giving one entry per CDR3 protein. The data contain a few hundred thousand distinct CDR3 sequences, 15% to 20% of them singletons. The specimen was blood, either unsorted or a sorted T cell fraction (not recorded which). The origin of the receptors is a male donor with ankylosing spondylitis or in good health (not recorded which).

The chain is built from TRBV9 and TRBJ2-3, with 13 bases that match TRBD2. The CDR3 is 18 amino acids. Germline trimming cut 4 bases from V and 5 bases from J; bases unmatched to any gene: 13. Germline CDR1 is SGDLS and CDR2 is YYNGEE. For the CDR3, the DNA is TGTGCCAGCAGCCGGCCGGGACTAGCGGGATACGGTAAAGATACGCAGTATTTT. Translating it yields CASSRPGLAGYGKDTQYF.

The CDR3 spells CASSLVGRSSSGANVLTF. The DNA of the CDR3 is TGTGCCAGCAGCTTAGTCGGGAGAAGCAGCTCTGGGGCCAACGTCCTGACTTTC. This chain joins TRBV11-2 and TRBJ2-6, with a possible D match to TRBD2 (6 bases). The V gene's germline CDR1 is SGHAT and CDR2 FQNNGV. The CDR3 sequence is 18 residues long. Trimming took off 1 base at V and 0 bases at J, with 13 bases between the two ends. Filled out from reference TRBV11-2 and TRBJ2-6, the complete variable domain reads EAGVAQSPRYKIIEKRQSVAFWCNPISGHATLYWYQQILGQGPKLLIQFQNNGVVDDSQLPKDRFSAERLKGVDSTLKIQPAKLEDSAVYLCASSLVGRSSSGANVLTFGAGSRLTVL.

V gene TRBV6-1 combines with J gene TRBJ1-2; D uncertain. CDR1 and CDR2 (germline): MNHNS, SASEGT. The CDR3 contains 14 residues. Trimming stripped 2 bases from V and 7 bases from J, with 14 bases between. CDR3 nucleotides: TGTGCCAGCAGTGAACCGGAGCCCATAAGTGGCTACACCTTC. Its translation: CASSEPEPISGYTF.

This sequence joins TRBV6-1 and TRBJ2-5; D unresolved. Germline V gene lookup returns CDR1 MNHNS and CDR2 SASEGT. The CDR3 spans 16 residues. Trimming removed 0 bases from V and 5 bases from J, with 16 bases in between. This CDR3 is CASSEAARTAHETQYF. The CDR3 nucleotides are TGTGCCAGCAGTGAAGCGGCCCGGACCGCTCACGAGACCCAGTACTTC.

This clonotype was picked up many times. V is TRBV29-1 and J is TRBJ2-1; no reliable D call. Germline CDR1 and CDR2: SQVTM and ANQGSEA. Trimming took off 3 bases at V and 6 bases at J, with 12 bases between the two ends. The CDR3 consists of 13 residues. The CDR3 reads CSVEARNLNEQFF. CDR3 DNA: TGCAGCGTTGAGGCTAGGAACCTCAATGAGCAGTTCTTC.

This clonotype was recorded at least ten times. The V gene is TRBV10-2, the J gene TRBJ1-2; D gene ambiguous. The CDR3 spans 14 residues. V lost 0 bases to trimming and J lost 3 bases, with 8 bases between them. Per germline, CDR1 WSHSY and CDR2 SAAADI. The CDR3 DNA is TGCGCCAGCAGTGAGTCGGTCACGGACTATGGCTACACCTTC. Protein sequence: CASSESVTDYGYTF.

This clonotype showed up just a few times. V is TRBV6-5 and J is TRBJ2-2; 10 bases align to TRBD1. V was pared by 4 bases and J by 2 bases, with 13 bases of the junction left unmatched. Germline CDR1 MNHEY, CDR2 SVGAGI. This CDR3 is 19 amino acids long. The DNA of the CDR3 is TGTGCCAGCAGTTCCCTCAGCGGGACAGGGGATTTCAACACCGGGGAGCTGTTTTTT. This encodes CASSSLSGTGDFNTGELFF.

CDR3 residues: CASSQVGQGNNEQFF. CDR3 DNA sequence: TGCGCCAGCAGCCAAGTAGGTCAGGGGAACAATGAGCAGTTCTTC. The V call is TRBV4-1, the J call TRBJ2-1; D is possibly TRBD1 (6 bases). CDR1 and CDR2 from the germline V gene are MGHRA and YSYEKL. The V end lost 1 base, the J end lost 5 bases, and 12 bases lay between the germline ends. The length of the CDR3 is 15 residues.

CDR3 residues: CASSVSRTSGSIDEQFF. CDR3 sequence (DNA): TGTGCCAGCAGCGTATCAAGGACTAGCGGGAGTATCGATGAGCAGTTCTTC. The J gene is TRBJ2-1, the V gene TRBV9; 13 bases map to TRBD2. The CDR3 totals 17 residues. Germline-derived CDR1 and CDR2 are SGDLS and YYNGEE. Unmatched junction bases numbered 9, after V lost 1 base and J lost 8 bases.

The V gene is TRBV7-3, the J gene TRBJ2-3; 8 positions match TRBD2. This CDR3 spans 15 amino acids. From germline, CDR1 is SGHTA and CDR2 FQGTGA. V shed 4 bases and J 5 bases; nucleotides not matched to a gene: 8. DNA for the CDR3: TGTGCCAGCAGCTACACTAGCGGTAGGGGAGATACGCAGTATTTT. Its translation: CASSYTSGRGDTQYF.

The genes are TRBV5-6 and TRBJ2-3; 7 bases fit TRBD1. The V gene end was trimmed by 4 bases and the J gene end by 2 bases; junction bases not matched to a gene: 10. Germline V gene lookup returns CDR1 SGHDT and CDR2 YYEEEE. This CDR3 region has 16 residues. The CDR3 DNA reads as TGTGCCAGCAGCCCTCACAAGGGACAGCACACAGATACGCAGTATTTT. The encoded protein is CASSPHKGQHTDTQYF.

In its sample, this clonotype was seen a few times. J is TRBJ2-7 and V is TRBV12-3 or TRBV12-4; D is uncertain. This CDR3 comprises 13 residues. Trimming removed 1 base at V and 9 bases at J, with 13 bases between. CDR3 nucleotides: TGTGCCAGCAGTTTAGTAACCGAGGCAGGGCAGTACTTC. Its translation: CASSLVTEAGQYF.

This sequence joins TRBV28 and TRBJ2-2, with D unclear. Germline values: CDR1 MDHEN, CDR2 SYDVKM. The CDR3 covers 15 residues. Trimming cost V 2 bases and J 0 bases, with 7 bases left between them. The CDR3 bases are TGTGCCAGCAGTTTAAAGTACTCGAACACCGGGGAGCTGTTTTTT. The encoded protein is CASSLKYSNTGELFF. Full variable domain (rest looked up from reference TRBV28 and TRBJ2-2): DVKVTQSSRYLVKRTGEKVFLECVQDMDHENMFWYRQDPGLGLRLIYFSYDVKMKEKGDIPEGYSVSREKKERFSLILESASTNQTSMYLCASSLKYSNTGELFFGEGSRLTVL.

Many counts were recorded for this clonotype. In DNA, the CDR3 is TGTGCCAGCAGTTTTTCCCCGCGGGTGGGAGGGCCGATCAATGAGCAGTTCTTC. This codes for CASSFSPRVGGPINEQFF. The chain links TRBV6-5 to TRBJ2-1; the match to TRBD2 covers 7 bases. Trimming at V came to 4 bases and at J to 6 bases, leaving 18 bases not matched to a gene. From germline, CDR1 is MNHEY and CDR2 SVGAGI. This CDR3 has 18 residues.

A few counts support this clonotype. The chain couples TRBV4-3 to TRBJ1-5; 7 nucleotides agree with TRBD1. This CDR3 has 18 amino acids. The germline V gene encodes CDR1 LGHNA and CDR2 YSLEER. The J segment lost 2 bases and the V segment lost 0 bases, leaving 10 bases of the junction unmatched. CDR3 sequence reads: CASSQDQGGALGNQPQHF. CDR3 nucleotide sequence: TGCGCCAGCAGCCAAGACCAGGGGGGCGCGTTAGGCAATCAGCCCCAGCATTTT.

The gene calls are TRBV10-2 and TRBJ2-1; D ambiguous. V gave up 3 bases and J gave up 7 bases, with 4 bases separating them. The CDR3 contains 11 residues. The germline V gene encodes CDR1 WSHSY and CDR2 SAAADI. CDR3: CASSDSNEQFF. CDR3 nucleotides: TGCGCCAGCAGTGACAGTAATGAGCAGTTCTTC.

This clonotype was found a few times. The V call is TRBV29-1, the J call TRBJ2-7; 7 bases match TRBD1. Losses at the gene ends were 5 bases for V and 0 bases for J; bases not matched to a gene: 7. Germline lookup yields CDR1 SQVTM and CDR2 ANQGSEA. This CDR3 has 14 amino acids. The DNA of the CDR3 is TGCAGCGTTATTCGACAGGGCCTCTCCTACGAGCAGTACTTC. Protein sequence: CSVIRQGLSYEQYF.

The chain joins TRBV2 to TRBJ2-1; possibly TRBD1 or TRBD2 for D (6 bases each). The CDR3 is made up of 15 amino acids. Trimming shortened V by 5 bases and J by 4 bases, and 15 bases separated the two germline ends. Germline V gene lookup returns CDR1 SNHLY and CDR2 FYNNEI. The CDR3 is CASSTDWGAYNEQFF. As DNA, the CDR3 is TGTGCCAGCAGTACGGACTGGGGGGCTTACAATGAGCAGTTCTTC.

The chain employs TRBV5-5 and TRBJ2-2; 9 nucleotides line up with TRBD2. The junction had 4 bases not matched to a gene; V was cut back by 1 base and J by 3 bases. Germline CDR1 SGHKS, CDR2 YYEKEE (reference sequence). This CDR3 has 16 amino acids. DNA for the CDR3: TGTGCCAGCAGCTTGCGACTAGCGGAAGACACCGGGGAGCTGTTTTTT. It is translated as CASSLRLAEDTGELFF.

Written as DNA, the CDR3 is TGCGCCAGCAGCCAGAGGGTTCAGCGGAGTCCCTCCTACGAGCAGTACTTC. Translation: CASSQRVQRSPSYEQYF. The chain couples TRBV4-1 to TRBJ2-7, with TRBD2 as a possible D gene (5 bases). Per germline, CDR1 MGHRA and CDR2 YSYEKL. V lost 3 bases and J 0 bases, leaving 18 bases between the germline ends. The CDR3 sequence is 17 residues long.

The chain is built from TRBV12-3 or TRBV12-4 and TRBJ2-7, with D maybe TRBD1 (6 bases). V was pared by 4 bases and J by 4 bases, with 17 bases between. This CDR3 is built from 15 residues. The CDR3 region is CASSSTGPTRYEQYF. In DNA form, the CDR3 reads TGTGCCAGCAGTTCAACAGGGCCGACTCGTTACGAGCAGTACTTC.

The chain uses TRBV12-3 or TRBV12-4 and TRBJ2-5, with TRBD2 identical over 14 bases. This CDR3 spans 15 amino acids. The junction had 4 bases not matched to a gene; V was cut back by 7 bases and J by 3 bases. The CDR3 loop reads CASTLGLAGEETQYF. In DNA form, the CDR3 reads TGTGCCAGCACCCTGGGACTAGCGGGAGAAGAGACCCAGTACTTC.

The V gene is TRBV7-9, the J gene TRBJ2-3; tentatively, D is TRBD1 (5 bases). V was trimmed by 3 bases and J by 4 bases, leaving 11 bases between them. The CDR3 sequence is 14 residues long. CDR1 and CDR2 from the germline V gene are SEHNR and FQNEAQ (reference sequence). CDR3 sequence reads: CASSFRQLSDTQYF. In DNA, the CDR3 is TGTGCCAGCAGCTTTCGACAGTTATCAGATACGCAGTATTTT.

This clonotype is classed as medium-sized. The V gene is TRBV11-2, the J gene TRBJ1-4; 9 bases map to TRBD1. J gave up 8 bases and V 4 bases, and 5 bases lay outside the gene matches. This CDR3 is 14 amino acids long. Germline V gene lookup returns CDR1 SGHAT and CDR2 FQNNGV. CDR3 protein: CASSSTGGKEKLFF. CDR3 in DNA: TGTGCCAGCAGCTCCACAGGGGGCAAAGAAAAACTGTTTTTT.

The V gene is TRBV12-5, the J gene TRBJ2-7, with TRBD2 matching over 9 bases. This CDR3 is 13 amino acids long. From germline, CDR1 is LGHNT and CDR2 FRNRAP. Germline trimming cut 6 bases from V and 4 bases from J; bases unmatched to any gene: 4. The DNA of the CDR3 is TGTGCTAGTGGGATAGCGGGAGATTACGAGCAGTACTTC. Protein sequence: CASGIAGDYEQYF.

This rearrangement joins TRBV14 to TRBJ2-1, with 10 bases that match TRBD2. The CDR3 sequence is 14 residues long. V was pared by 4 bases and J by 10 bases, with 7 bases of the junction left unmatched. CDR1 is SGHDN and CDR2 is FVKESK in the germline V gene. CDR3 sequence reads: CASSPAGGPFEQFF. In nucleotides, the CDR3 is TGTGCCAGCAGCCCAGCGGGAGGGCCTTTCGAGCAGTTCTTC. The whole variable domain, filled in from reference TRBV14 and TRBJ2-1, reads EAGVTQFPSHSVIEKGQTVTLRCDPISGHDNLYWYRRVMGKEIKFLLHFVKESKQDESGMPNNRFLAERTGGTYSTLKVQPAELEDSGVYFCASSPAGGPFEQFFGPGTRLTVL.

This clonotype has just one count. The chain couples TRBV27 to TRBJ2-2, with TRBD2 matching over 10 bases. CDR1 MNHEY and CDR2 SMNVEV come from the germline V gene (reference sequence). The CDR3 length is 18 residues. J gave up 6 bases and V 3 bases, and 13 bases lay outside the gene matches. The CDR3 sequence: CASSLMSLAGALPGELFF. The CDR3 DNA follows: TGTGCCAGCAGTTTGATGTCGCTAGCGGGAGCCCTTCCCGGGGAGCTGTTTTTT.